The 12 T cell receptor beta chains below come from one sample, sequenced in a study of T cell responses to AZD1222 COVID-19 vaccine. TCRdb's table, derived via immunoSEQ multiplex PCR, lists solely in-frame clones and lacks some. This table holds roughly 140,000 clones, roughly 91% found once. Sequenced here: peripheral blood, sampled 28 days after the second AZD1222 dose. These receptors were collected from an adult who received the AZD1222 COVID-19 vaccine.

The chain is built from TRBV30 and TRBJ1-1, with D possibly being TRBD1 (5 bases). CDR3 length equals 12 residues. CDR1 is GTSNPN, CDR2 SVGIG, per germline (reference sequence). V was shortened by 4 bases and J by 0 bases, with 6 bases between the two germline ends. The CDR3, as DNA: TGTGCCTGGACAGGGATGAACACTGAAGCTTTCTTT. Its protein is CAWTGMNTEAFF.

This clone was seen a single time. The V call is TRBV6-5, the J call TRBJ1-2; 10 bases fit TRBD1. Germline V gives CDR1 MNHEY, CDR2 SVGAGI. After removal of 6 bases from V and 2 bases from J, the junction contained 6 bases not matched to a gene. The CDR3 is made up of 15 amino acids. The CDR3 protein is CASSRGDRGNYGYTF. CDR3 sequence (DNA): TGTGCCAGCAGCCGTGGGGACAGGGGAAACTATGGCTACACCTTC.

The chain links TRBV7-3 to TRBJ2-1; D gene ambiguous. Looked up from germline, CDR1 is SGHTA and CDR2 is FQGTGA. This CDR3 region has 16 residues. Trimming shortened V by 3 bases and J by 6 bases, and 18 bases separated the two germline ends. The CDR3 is CASSLTSLGLSNEQFF. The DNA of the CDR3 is TGTGCCAGCAGCTTGACCAGTCTGGGGTTGAGCAATGAGCAGTTCTTC.

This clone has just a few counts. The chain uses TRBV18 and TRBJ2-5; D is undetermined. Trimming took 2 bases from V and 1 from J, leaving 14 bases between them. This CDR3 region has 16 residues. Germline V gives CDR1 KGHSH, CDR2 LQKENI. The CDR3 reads CASSPLSAGGQETQYF. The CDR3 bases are TGTGCCAGCTCACCATTGTCCGCAGGTGGCCAAGAGACCCAGTACTTC.

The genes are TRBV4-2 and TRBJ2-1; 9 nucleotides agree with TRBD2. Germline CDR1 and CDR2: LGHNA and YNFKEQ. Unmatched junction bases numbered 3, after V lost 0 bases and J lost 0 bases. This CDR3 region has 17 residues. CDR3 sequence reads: CASSQEGSGSSYNEQFF. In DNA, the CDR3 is TGTGCCAGCAGCCAAGAGGGTAGCGGGAGCTCCTACAATGAGCAGTTCTTC.

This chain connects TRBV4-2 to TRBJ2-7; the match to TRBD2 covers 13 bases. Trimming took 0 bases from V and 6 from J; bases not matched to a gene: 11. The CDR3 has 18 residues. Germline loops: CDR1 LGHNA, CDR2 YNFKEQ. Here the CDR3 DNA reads TGTGCCAGCAGCCAAGAAACTAGCGGGGGGGATCGCGCAGGCGAGCAGTACTTC. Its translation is CASSQETSGGDRAGEQYF.

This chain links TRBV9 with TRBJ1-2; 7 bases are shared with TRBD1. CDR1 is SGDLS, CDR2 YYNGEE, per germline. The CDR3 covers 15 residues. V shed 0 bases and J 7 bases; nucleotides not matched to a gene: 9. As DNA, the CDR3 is TGTGCCAGCAGCGTAGAGCTTAGGACAGGCACTGGCTACACCTTC. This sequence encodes CASSVELRTGTGYTF.

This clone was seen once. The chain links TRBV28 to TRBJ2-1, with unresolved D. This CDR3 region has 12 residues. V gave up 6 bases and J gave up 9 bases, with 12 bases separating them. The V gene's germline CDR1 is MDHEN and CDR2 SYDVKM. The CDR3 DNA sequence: TGTGCCAGCAGCACAATGGGTGGTGAGCAGTTCTTC. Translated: CASSTMGGEQFF. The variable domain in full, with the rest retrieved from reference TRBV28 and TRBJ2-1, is DVKVTQSSRYLVKRTGEKVFLECVQDMDHENMFWYRQDPGLGLRLIYFSYDVKMKEKGDIPEGYSVSREKKERFSLILESASTNQTSMYLCASSTMGGEQFFGPGTRLTVL.

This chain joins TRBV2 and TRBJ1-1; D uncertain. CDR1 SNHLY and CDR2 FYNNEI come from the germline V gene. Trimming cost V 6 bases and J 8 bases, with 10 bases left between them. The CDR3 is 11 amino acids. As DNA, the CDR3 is TGTGCCAGCAGAACTATTGAGGAAGCTTTCTTT. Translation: CASRTIEEAFF.

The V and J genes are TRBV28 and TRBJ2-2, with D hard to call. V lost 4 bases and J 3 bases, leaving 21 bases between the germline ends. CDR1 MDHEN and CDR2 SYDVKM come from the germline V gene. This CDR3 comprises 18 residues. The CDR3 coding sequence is TGTGCCAGCAGTTCTCTACGTCTGCGGCAGAGACACACCGGGGAGCTGTTTTTT. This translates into CASSSLRLRQRHTGELFF.

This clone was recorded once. The CDR3 is CASSLQVRTAVEGAFF. As DNA, the CDR3 is TGTGCCAGCAGCTTGCAGGTTAGGACAGCTGTTGAGGGAGCTTTCTTT. The rearrangement links TRBV5-5 to TRBJ1-1; D is possibly TRBD1 (6 bases). The V end lost 1 base, the J end lost 10 bases, and 23 bases lay between the germline ends. Per germline, CDR1 SGHKS and CDR2 YYEKEE (reference sequence). This CDR3 has 16 amino acids.

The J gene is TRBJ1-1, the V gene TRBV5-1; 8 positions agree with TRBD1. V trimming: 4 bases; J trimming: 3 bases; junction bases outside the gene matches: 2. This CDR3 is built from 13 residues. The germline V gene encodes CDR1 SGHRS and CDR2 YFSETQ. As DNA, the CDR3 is TGCGCCAGCAGCACACAGGGGGACACTGAAGCTTTCTTT. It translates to CASSTQGDTEAFF.